A selection of T cell receptor beta chains follows, all from one sample in a study of blood T cell repertoires in COVID-19. Measured with immunoSEQ multiplex PCR; TCRdb has only the in-frame clones, and not every one. Of over 100,000 clones listed, 84% are singletons. The specimen was PBMCs or T cells enriched from blood (not recorded which). These receptors were obtained from a woman in her thirties who had recovered from COVID-19. Each CDR3 is given with its conserved first and last residue. The order of the fields is V gene, J gene, D gene, clone size, CDR3 DNA, CDR3 protein. D genes are given only for firm matches. Clone size is stated in some rows and not others, as once, few, many or a class when expanded.

>TRBV24-1|TRBJ2-1|.|once
TGTGCCACCAGTGATTCCAGGGCCAGCTCCTACAATGAGCAGTTCTTC
CATSDSRASSYNEQFF
>TRBV3-1/TRBV3-2|TRBJ1-6|.|.
TGTGCCAGCAGCCAAGGGGGGGTGCCGATCTATAATTCACCCCTCCACTTT
CASSQGGVPIYNSPLHF
>TRBV6-4|TRBJ1-5|.|.
TGTGCCAGCAGTGACTCGAGTAGCAGTCAGCCCCAGCATTTT
CASSDSSSSQPQHF
>TRBV4-2|TRBJ1-1|.|.
TGTGCCAGCAGCCAAAGAGGTCCGAACACTGAAGCTTTCTTT
CASSQRGPNTEAFF
>TRBV6-5|TRBJ2-7|TRBD2|.
TGTGCCAGCAGTTTGGCCCCTAGCGGGAGAGCCTACGAGCAGTACTTC
CASSLAPSGRAYEQYF
>TRBV28|TRBJ2-3|.|.
TGTGCCAGCAGCCAGACAGGACTTGGCACAGATACGCAGTATTTT
CASSQTGLGTDTQYF
>TRBV5-5|TRBJ2-3|.|.
TGTGCCAGCAGCTTTCGGGGGACAGATACGCAGTATTTT
CASSFRGTDTQYF
>TRBV28|TRBJ1-2|TRBD1|.
TGTGCCAGCAGAGAACAGGGGGCGCCCTATGGCTACACCTTC
CASREQGAPYGYTF
>TRBV3-1/TRBV3-2|TRBJ2-3|TRBD2|.
TGTGCCAGCAGCCAACAAGGACTAGTTCAAGATACGCAGTATTTT
CASSQQGLVQDTQYF
>TRBV3-1/TRBV3-2|TRBJ2-7|TRBD1|.
TGTGCCAGCAGCGTTAACAGGGGCGGCTACGAGCAGTACTTC
CASSVNRGGYEQYF
>TRBV30|TRBJ2-7|TRBD2|few
TGTGCCTGCTTAGCGGGGGACCACTACGAGCAGTACTTC
CACLAGDHYEQYF
>TRBV18|TRBJ2-5|.|.
TGTGCCAGCTCACGATCCGGGGGGCTTGAGACCCAGTACTTC
CASSRSGGLETQYF
>TRBV7-9|TRBJ1-4|.|.
TGTGCCAGCAGGTCCTCAGGGGCTTTGTCTGAAAAACTGTTTTTT
CASRSSGALSEKLFF
>TRBV29-1|TRBJ1-1|TRBD1|.
TGCAGCGTTGAGGGCAGGGGGGCCCTGAACACTGAAGCTTTCTTT
CSVEGRGALNTEAFF
>TRBV7-9|TRBJ2-1|.|.
TGTGCCAGCAGCCTCTACGGGACTCCGAATGAGCAGTTCTTC
CASSLYGTPNEQFF
>TRBV5-4|TRBJ2-3|TRBD2|.
TGTGCCAGCAGCTCCCCGGGGGGAGATACGCAGTATTTT
CASSSPGGDTQYF
>TRBV19|TRBJ2-3|TRBD2|.
TGTGCCAGTAGTCCCTGGACTAGCGGGAGGGCAGATACGCAGTATTTT
CASSPWTSGRADTQYF
>TRBV5-1|TRBJ2-3|.|.
TGCGCCAGCAGCTTGTCCGGGAGACCGTCCACAGATACGCAGTATTTT
CASSLSGRPSTDTQYF
>TRBV9|TRBJ1-2|TRBD1|.
TGTGCCAGCAGCCTGGACAGGGTAGGCTATGGCTACACCTTC
CASSLDRVGYGYTF
>TRBV5-1|TRBJ2-3|TRBD2|.
TGCGCCAGCAGCCAAGGGACTAGGTACACAGATACGCAGTATTTT
CASSQGTRYTDTQYF
>TRBV28|TRBJ2-2|.|.
TGTGCCAGCAGTTTTCTTCTCACCGGGGAGCTGTTTTTT
CASSFLLTGELFF
>TRBV6-5|TRBJ1-2|.|few
TGTGCCAGCAGTTACTACCCCTCAGGCGTTGGCTACACCTTC
CASSYYPSGVGYTF
>TRBV6-5|TRBJ2-7|TRBD1|.
TGTGCCAGCACTAAAGTGGGACAGGTCTTCGGCGAGCAGTACTTC
CASTKVGQVFGEQYF
>TRBV19|TRBJ2-3|TRBD2|.
TGTGCCAGTAGTATAGGAATAGGCGGGGGGAGCACAGATACGCAGTATTTT
CASSIGIGGGSTDTQYF
>TRBV9|TRBJ1-3|TRBD1|.
TGTGCCAGCAGCGTAGGTGGACAGGGGGAAACATTCTCTGGAAACACCATATATTTT
CASSVGGQGETFSGNTIYF
>TRBV28|TRBJ2-5|TRBD2|.
TGTGCCAGCAGAGCGGGATTACAAGAGACCCAGTACTTC
CASRAGLQETQYF